This TCR beta chain was recovered during a study of cytomegalovirus exposure and HLA in healthy donors. Findings and limits, study-wide: It was approximately 150 TCR beta chains that were listed as cytomegalovirus-associated. Later on, an analysis found that several of the most significant clusters appeared to be linked to common viral pathogens, which included parvovirus B19.

Comments on this clone: Antigen specificity is unknown.

Primers included in the PCR were 60 Vbeta and 13 Jbeta primers. Original processing notes: As a later analysis found, there were 70 million to 80 million unique TCR beta chains, of which 8.5 million to 13 million were shared. Some clones are missing from TCRdb's copy, which holds only in-frame ones; the method was immunoSEQ multiplex PCR. V and J calls and clone size come straight from that table; D and trimming were deduced from the DNA. The sample lists about 130,000 clones; approximately 80% were seen once. V lost 3 bases, J lost 0 bases, and 16 bases lay in between. The length of the CDR3 is 17 residues. Germline V gene lookup returns CDR1 SGHDN and CDR2 FVKESK.

The sequence was collected from a male donor in good health and CMV-seropositive. This sequence joins TRBV14 and TRBJ2-3; maybe TRBD2 (6 bases). Sequencing input: PBMCs. CDR3 amino acids: CASSHRGAGGSTDTQYF. The CDR3 coding sequence is TGTGCCAGCAGCCACCGGGGAGCGGGCGGGAGCACAGATACGCAGTATTTT. Filled out from reference TRBV14 and TRBJ2-3, the complete variable domain reads EAGVTQFPSHSVIEKGQTVTLRCDPISGHDNLYWYRRVMGKEIKFLLHFVKESKQDESGMPNNRFLAERTGGTYSTLKVQPAELEDSGVYFCASSHRGAGGSTDTQYFGPGTRLTVL.